Listed below are T cell receptor beta chains from one sample, sequenced in a study of human T cells and chemical hapten exposure. TCRdb reprocessed the RACE reads via MiXCR and lists one record per CDR3 protein. The table shows about 58,000 distinct CDR3 sequences, with around an eighth occurring only once. The sample was whole blood, taken in connection with sensitization to the hapten diphenylcyclopropenone (DPC). The receptor source for this set is a man aged 25 to 40 with alopecia areata. Some clones in this sample may be carry-over from other donors' samples. CDR3s include the opening cysteine and the closing phenylalanine or tryptophan. The order of the fields is CDR3 DNA, CDR3 protein, J gene, V gene, D gene, clone size. D genes are given only for firm matches. Some rows mark clone size as missing; the rest say once, few, many or name a class of expanded clone.

CDR3nt: TGCAGCGTCTCTGGACAGGGGGACTACGAGCAGTACTTC
CDR3aa: CSVSGQGDYEQYF
j_gene: TRBJ2-7
v_gene: TRBV29-1
d_gene: TRBD1
abundance: few

CDR3nt: TGTGCCAGCAGTTTAAGGGGACAGGGTCCCTTAAATCAGCCCCAGCATTTT
CDR3aa: CASSLRGQGPLNQPQHF
j_gene: TRBJ1-5
v_gene: TRBV28
d_gene: TRBD1
abundance: NA

CDR3nt: TGCAGTGCTAGGAAGACAGGCGACAGCTCCTACGAGCAGTACTTC
CDR3aa: CSARKTGDSSYEQYF
j_gene: TRBJ2-7
v_gene: TRBV20-1
d_gene: NA
abundance: NA

CDR3nt: TGCGCCAGCAGCACGGCCCAGGATTATGGCTACACCTTC
CDR3aa: CASSTAQDYGYTF
j_gene: TRBJ1-2
v_gene: TRBV5-1
d_gene: NA
abundance: few

CDR3nt: TGTGCCAGCTTAAACCGGGCCAATGAGCAGTTCTTC
CDR3aa: CASLNRANEQFF
j_gene: TRBJ2-1
v_gene: TRBV27
d_gene: NA
abundance: NA

CDR3nt: TGTGCCAGCAGTATAACGACGGTGGCTAACTATGGCTACACCTTC
CDR3aa: CASSITTVANYGYTF
j_gene: TRBJ1-2
v_gene: TRBV2
d_gene: NA
abundance: NA

CDR3nt: TGTGCCAGCAGCTTAATGTCGGACTATGGCTACACCTTC
CDR3aa: CASSLMSDYGYTF
j_gene: TRBJ1-2
v_gene: TRBV7-9
d_gene: NA
abundance: many

CDR3nt: TGTGCCAGCAGTTACTCAGGCTTCGAGGGCTACACCTTC
CDR3aa: CASSYSGFEGYTF
j_gene: TRBJ1-2
v_gene: TRBV6-5
d_gene: NA
abundance: NA

CDR3nt: TGTGCCAGCTCACCGGTGGCTAATGAAAAACTGTTTTTT
CDR3aa: CASSPVANEKLFF
j_gene: TRBJ1-4
v_gene: TRBV18
d_gene: NA
abundance: NA

CDR3nt: TGTGCCAGCAGTTTATGGGGGGGCAGGAGCGAGCAGTACTTC
CDR3aa: CASSLWGGRSEQYF
j_gene: TRBJ2-7
v_gene: TRBV28
d_gene: NA
abundance: NA

CDR3nt: TGCAGCGCTGATGCCGGGACAGACCAAGAGACCCAGTACTTC
CDR3aa: CSADAGTDQETQYF
j_gene: TRBJ2-5
v_gene: TRBV29-1
d_gene: TRBD1
abundance: many

CDR3nt: TGTGCCACCAGTGATTTGACAGGCAACTATGGCTACACCTTC
CDR3aa: CATSDLTGNYGYTF
j_gene: TRBJ1-2
v_gene: TRBV24-1
d_gene: NA
abundance: NA

CDR3nt: TGTGCCAGCAGCTTAAGCGGGACATATTACATGAACACTGAAGCTTTCTTT
CDR3aa: CASSLSGTYYMNTEAFF
j_gene: TRBJ1-1
v_gene: TRBV7-8
d_gene: NA
abundance: few

CDR3nt: TGTGCCAGCAGTTTATCTCAAATGGAGACCCAGTACTTC
CDR3aa: CASSLSQMETQYF
j_gene: TRBJ2-5
v_gene: TRBV28
d_gene: NA
abundance: NA

CDR3nt: TGTGCCATCAGTGAGTCGACTGATGAAGAAGCTTTCTTT
CDR3aa: CAISESTDEEAFF
j_gene: TRBJ1-1
v_gene: TRBV10-3
d_gene: NA
abundance: few

CDR3nt: TGTGCCTCCAGTGGCTCCTTGCCTGGAAACACCATATATTTT
CDR3aa: CASSGSLPGNTIYF
j_gene: TRBJ1-3
v_gene: TRBV10-3
d_gene: NA
abundance: NA

CDR3nt: TGTGCCACCAGTGATTTGACCCCCGGACAGCAAGAGACCCAGTACTTC
CDR3aa: CATSDLTPGQQETQYF
j_gene: TRBJ2-5
v_gene: TRBV24-1
d_gene: NA
abundance: few

CDR3nt: TGTGCCAGCAGCCTGGACAGGGACTACGAGCAGTACTTC
CDR3aa: CASSLDRDYEQYF
j_gene: TRBJ2-7
v_gene: TRBV14
d_gene: TRBD1
abundance: many

CDR3nt: TGTGCCACCTCACATCCCCAGCCGGGATTACATGAAAAACTGTTTTTT
CDR3aa: CATSHPQPGLHEKLFF
j_gene: TRBJ1-4
v_gene: TRBV7-9
d_gene: NA
abundance: many

CDR3nt: TGTGCCAGCAGCCCAGGACTTGAAAAACTGTTTTTT
CDR3aa: CASSPGLEKLFF
j_gene: TRBJ1-4
v_gene: TRBV7-2
d_gene: NA
abundance: NA

CDR3nt: TGTGCCAGCAGCCTCGAAAGGGAGGGCACAGATACGCAGTATTTT
CDR3aa: CASSLEREGTDTQYF
j_gene: TRBJ2-3
v_gene: TRBV7-6
d_gene: NA
abundance: many